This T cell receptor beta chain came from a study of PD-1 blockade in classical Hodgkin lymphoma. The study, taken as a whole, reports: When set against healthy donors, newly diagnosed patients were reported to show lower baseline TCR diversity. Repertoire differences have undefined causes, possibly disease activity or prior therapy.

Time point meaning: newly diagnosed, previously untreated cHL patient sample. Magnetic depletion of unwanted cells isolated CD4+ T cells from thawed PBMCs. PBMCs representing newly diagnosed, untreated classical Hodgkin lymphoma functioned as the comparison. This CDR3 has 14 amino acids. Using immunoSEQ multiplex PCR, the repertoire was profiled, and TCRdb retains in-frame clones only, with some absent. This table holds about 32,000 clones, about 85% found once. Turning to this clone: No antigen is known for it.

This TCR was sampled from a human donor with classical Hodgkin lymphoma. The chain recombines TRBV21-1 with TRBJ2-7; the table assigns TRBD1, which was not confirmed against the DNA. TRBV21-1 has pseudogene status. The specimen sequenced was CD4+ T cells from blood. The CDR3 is CASSKKNITYEQYF. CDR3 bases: TGTGCCAGCAGCAAAAAGAACATCACCTACGAGCAGTACTTC.